The 32 T cell receptor beta chains below come from one sample, sequenced in a study of PD-1 blockade in classical Hodgkin lymphoma. Noted time point: cycle 4 day 1 (C4D1), after about 6 weeks of nivolumab. No patient escaped relapse after autologous stem cell transplantation, and brentuximab vedotin exposure varied. TCRdb's table, derived via immunoSEQ multiplex PCR, lists solely in-frame clones and lacks some. The data hold some 30,000 clones, with approximately 85% observed a single time. The specimen comprised peripheral blood mononuclear cells (PBMCs), sampled before the fourth cycle of nivolumab. These receptors originate from a human donor with classical Hodgkin lymphoma.

J is TRBJ1-6 and V is TRBV28, with a weak D call TRBD1 (5 bases). This CDR3 has 15 amino acids. Germline V lookup: CDR1 MDHEN, CDR2 SYDVKM. V shed 5 bases and J shed 10 bases, with 18 bases lying between them. CDR3 amino acids: CASSPAGWQGSPLHF. CDR3 bases: TGTGCCAGCAGTCCAGCAGGGTGGCAAGGCTCACCCCTCCACTTT.

V gene TRBV4-3 combines with J gene TRBJ1-5, with D unclear. CDR1 and CDR2 (germline): LGHNA, YSLEER. This CDR3 region has 15 residues. The V and J ends lost 0 bases and 7 bases respectively, with 13 bases between them. The CDR3 sequence is CASSQDPEGKQPQHF. Here the CDR3 DNA reads TGCGCCAGCAGCCAAGATCCTGAAGGAAAACAGCCCCAGCATTTT.

This clone was observed a handful of times. This chain joins TRBV19 and TRBJ1-2, with 10 nucleotides matching TRBD1. The J segment lost 5 bases and the V segment lost 5 bases, leaving 5 bases of the junction unmatched. Germline V gives CDR1 LNHDA, CDR2 SQIVND (reference sequence). This CDR3 comprises 14 residues. The DNA of the CDR3 is TGTGCCAGTAGTCCGACGGGACAGGGGTATGGCTACACCTTC. The encoded protein is CASSPTGQGYGYTF.

This sequence joins TRBV10-3 and TRBJ2-3; D may correspond to TRBD1 or TRBD2 (5 bases each). Trimming stripped 5 bases from V and 5 bases from J, with 20 bases between. CDR3 length: 16 residues. Looked up from germline, CDR1 is ENHRY and CDR2 is SYGVKD. CDR3 DNA: TGTGCCATCAGTAGATCCGGGACCCTCTGGAGAGATACGCAGTATTTT. It yields the protein CAISRSGTLWRDTQYF.

The chain recombines TRBV5-8 with TRBJ1-5; D unclear. The CDR3 has 11 amino acids. Germline CDR1 SGHTS, CDR2 YDEGEE. V lost 3 bases and J 7 bases, leaving 5 bases between the germline ends. CDR3 in DNA: TGTGCCAGCAGCTATCGACAGCCCCAGCATTTT. Residues: CASSYRQPQHF.

This chain links TRBV2 with TRBJ2-7; the match to TRBD1 covers 7 bases. V gave up 5 bases and J gave up 4 bases; unmatched junction bases: 5. CDR1 and CDR2 from the germline V gene are SNHLY and FYNNEI. This CDR3 has 13 amino acids. The CDR3 DNA is TGTGCCAGCAGTTGGGACAGAGGGTACGAGCAGTACGTC. This gives the protein CASSWDRGYEQYV.

The chain recombines TRBV13 with TRBJ2-2; D is possibly TRBD1 (5 bases). Germline-derived CDR1 and CDR2 are PRHDT and FYEKMQ (reference sequence). With 5 bases removed from V and 4 bases from J, the gap between germline ends came to 20 bases. This CDR3 region has 17 residues. Here the CDR3 DNA reads TGTGCCAGCAGCCGCCTAGAATGGGGCTTAAGCACCGGGGAGCTGTTTTTT. Amino acid sequence: CASSRLEWGLSTGELFF.

The V and J genes are TRBV7-9 and TRBJ1-1; D may be TRBD1 (6 bases). This CDR3 has 12 residues. Trimming took off 5 bases at V and 5 bases at J, with 9 bases between the two ends. Germline CDR1 SEHNR, CDR2 FQNEAQ (reference sequence). This CDR3 is CASSPTGTEAFF. CDR3 in DNA: TGTGCCAGCAGCCCCACAGGGACTGAAGCTTTCTTT. Looking up the rest from reference TRBV7-9 and TRBJ1-1 gives the full variable domain: DTGVSQNPRHKITKRGQNVTFRCDPISEHNRLYWYRQTLGQGPEFLTYFQNEAQLEKSRLLSDRFSAERPKGSFSTLEIQRTEQGDSAMYLCASSPTGTEAFFGQGTRLTVV.

This clone was detected a few times. The chain uses TRBV5-1 and TRBJ1-1; no reliable D call. Germline values: CDR1 SGHRS, CDR2 YFSETQ. The CDR3 totals 11 residues. V was clipped by 0 bases and J by 5 bases, with 2 bases between them. This CDR3 reads CASSLETEAFF. For the CDR3, the DNA is TGCGCCAGCAGCTTGGAAACTGAAGCTTTCTTT.

V and J are TRBV6-4 and TRBJ2-3, with 7 bases matching TRBD1. V shed 2 bases and J 4 bases; nucleotides not matched to a gene: 6. There are 15 residues in the CDR3. From germline, CDR1 is MRHNA and CDR2 SNTAGT. Here the CDR3 reads CASSDRGRRSDTQYF. Here the CDR3 DNA reads TGTGCCAGCAGTGACAGGGGGCGCCGGTCAGATACGCAGTATTTT.

The CDR3 loop is CASSARRGRFEQYV. The DNA of the CDR3 is TGTGCCAGCAGCGCCAGGAGGGGGCGATTCGAGCAGTACGTC. The gene calls are TRBV6-5 and TRBJ2-7; the D gene is possibly TRBD1 (7 bases). Germline CDR1 and CDR2: MNHEY and SVGAGI. The V gene lost 6 bases and the J gene lost 6 bases, with 18 bases spanning the gap. The CDR3 contains 14 residues.

This chain connects TRBV7-2 to TRBJ2-4, with D perhaps assigned TRBD1 or TRBD2 (7 bases each). This CDR3 region has 15 residues. V lost 5 bases and J lost 6, with 17 bases in between. CDR1 is SGHTA, CDR2 FQGNSA, per germline. CDR3 in amino acids: CASSPGGGLRNIQYF. In DNA, the CDR3 is TGTGCCAGCAGCCCAGGGGGGGGTCTGAGAAACATTCAGTACTTC.

The chain carries TRBV7-2 and TRBJ2-5, with TRBD2 matching over 15 bases. CDR1 is SGHTA and CDR2 is FQGNSA in the germline V gene. V was clipped by 5 bases and J by 6 bases; unmatched bases: 7. This CDR3 has 16 residues. CDR3 loop: CASSPSGTSGGKTQYF. CDR3 DNA sequence: TGTGCCAGCAGCCCGTCCGGGACTAGCGGGGGGAAGACCCAGTACTTC.

V is TRBV4-1 and J is TRBJ2-5, with TRBD2 matching over 9 bases. Per germline, CDR1 MGHRA and CDR2 YSYEKL. The V gene end was trimmed by 1 base and the J gene end by 5 bases; junction bases not matched to a gene: 8. CDR3 length: 16 amino acids. The CDR3 bases are TGCGCCAGCAGCCAAGGTCCCGGGACTAGCATGGAGACCCAGTACTTC. This codes for CASSQGPGTSMETQYF.

The sample holds one count of this clone. This chain connects TRBV11-3 to TRBJ2-6; 11 positions agree with TRBD1. The CDR3 runs 18 residues. Germline V gene data show CDR1 as SGHNT and CDR2 as YENEEA. The ends lost 5 bases at V and 0 bases at J; junction bases unmatched: 6. The DNA of the CDR3 is TGTGCCAGCAGCCCCGGACAGGGGGCATCCTCTGGGGCCAACGTCCTGACTTTC. It is translated as CASSPGQGASSGANVLTF.

This chain joins TRBV5-4 and TRBJ1-1; TRBD1 matches 8 bases. CDR1 and CDR2 from the germline V gene are SGHNT and YYREEE (reference sequence). This CDR3 contains 18 residues. J lost 4 bases, V lost 2 bases, and 16 bases had no gene match. CDR3 loop: CASSFPGVRTGLGTEAFF. The CDR3 DNA is TGTGCCAGCAGCTTCCCCGGCGTTAGGACAGGGCTAGGCACTGAAGCTTTCTTT.

V and J are TRBV7-9 and TRBJ2-1, with a tentative D call TRBD2 (5 bases). The CDR3 spans 15 residues. Trimming took 3 bases from V and 6 from J, leaving 15 bases between them. The germline gives CDR1 SEHNR, CDR2 FQNEAQ (reference sequence). CDR3 DNA sequence: TGTGCCAGCAGCTTTTACCTGGACTTAAGCAATGAGCAGTTCTTC. Encoded protein: CASSFYLDLSNEQFF.

CDR3 DNA: TGTGCCAGCAGCTTAGGGGCTGCCTCCTACGAGCAGTACTTC. Encoded protein: CASSLGAASYEQYF. The V and J genes are TRBV7-2 and TRBJ2-7; D not resolved. The germline V and J ends were trimmed by 1 base and 0 bases, with 7 bases remaining between them. This CDR3 spans 14 amino acids. Germline V gene data show CDR1 as SGHTA and CDR2 as FQGNSA.

This clone has only one observation. The rearrangement links TRBV27 to TRBJ2-6; the D is unclear. The V end lost 8 bases, the J end lost 0 bases, and 8 bases lay between the germline ends. The germline V gene has CDR1 MNHEY and CDR2 SMNVEV (reference sequence). CDR3 length: 14 amino acids. The CDR3 sequence: CASSLSSGANVLTF. Here the CDR3 DNA reads TGTGCCAGCTCCCTAAGCTCTGGGGCCAACGTCCTGACTTTC.

V is TRBV7-2 and J is TRBJ2-3, with 9 bases that match TRBD2. This CDR3 has 14 residues. Germline lookup yields CDR1 SGHTA and CDR2 FQGNSA. The CDR3 protein is CATKERGDTDTQYF. The CDR3 region has the DNA TGTGCAACAAAAGAGCGGGGGGACACAGATACGCAGTATTTT.

CDR3 protein: CSARVRETQYF. The CDR3 DNA sequence: TGCAGTGCTAGAGTTCGGGAGACCCAGTACTTC. The chain has TRBV20-1 and TRBJ2-5; D is unclear. This CDR3 spans 11 amino acids. In germline, CDR1 is DFQATT, CDR2 SNEGSKA (reference sequence). V was pared by 1 base and J by 5 bases, with 5 bases between.

This chain connects TRBV6-6 to TRBJ1-5; no firm D call. Germline V CDR1 and CDR2: MNHNY, SVGAGI (reference sequence). The CDR3 loop spans 14 amino acids. The ends were cut back, 2 bases at V and 0 bases at J, with 5 bases in the middle. CDR3 sequence: CASSYGDSNQPQHF. For the CDR3, the DNA is TGTGCCAGCAGTTACGGGGATAGCAATCAGCCCCAGCATTTT.

V is TRBV20-1 and J is TRBJ1-1; no clear D gene. Germline CDR1 and CDR2: DFQATT and SNEGSKA (reference sequence). The CDR3 spans 10 residues. V was pared by 0 bases and J by 11 bases, with 7 bases between. CDR3 in amino acids: CSAREDLAFF. The CDR3 DNA sequence: TGCAGTGCTAGAGAGGACCTGGCTTTCTTT.

This clone is categorized as medium-sized. This chain joins TRBV29-1 and TRBJ1-4; no definite D call. The CDR3 runs 12 residues. CDR1 is SQVTM and CDR2 is ANQGSEA in the germline V gene. V dropped 4 bases and J dropped 10 bases, with 13 bases sitting between them. In DNA form, the CDR3 reads TGCAGCGTTGGGACGAGCGGTGGAAAACTGTTTTTT. Translation gives CSVGTSGGKLFF.

V and J are TRBV10-3 and TRBJ1-5, with D hard to call. This CDR3 comprises 15 residues. The V end lost 2 bases, the J end lost 6 bases, and 14 bases lay between the germline ends. Germline V gene lookup returns CDR1 ENHRY and CDR2 SYGVKD. The CDR3 sequence: CAISEVNGEGQPQHF. The CDR3 DNA reads as TGTGCCATCAGTGAGGTGAACGGGGAAGGTCAGCCCCAGCATTTT.

This clone has a handful of counts. This chain links TRBV27 with TRBJ1-2, with D possibly matching TRBD1 (5 bases). Trimming took 6 bases from V and 5 from J, leaving 13 bases between them. The CDR3 consists of 13 residues. The germline gives CDR1 MNHEY, CDR2 SMNVEV (reference sequence). The CDR3 region has the DNA TGTGCCAGCAGCTTGGAATGGGGGTATGGCTACACCTTC. It is translated as CASSLEWGYGYTF.

The gene calls are TRBV29-1 and TRBJ1-2, with 12 bases aligning to TRBD1. This CDR3 comprises 13 residues. CDR1 is SQVTM, CDR2 ANQGSEA, per germline. Losses at the gene ends were 7 bases for V and 4 bases for J; bases not matched to a gene: 4. The CDR3 DNA reads TGCAGCGCTCCGGGACAGGGGGCCTATGGCTACACCTTC. Translating gives CSAPGQGAYGYTF.

In this sample, this clone turned up once. The chain links TRBV18 to TRBJ2-6; D is tentatively TRBD1 or TRBD2 (5 bases each). Germline values: CDR1 KGHSH, CDR2 LQKENI. V was pared by 1 base and J by 0 bases, with 13 bases between. The CDR3 has 18 amino acids. The CDR3 loop is CASSPRRGPSSGANVLTF. The CDR3 region has the DNA TGTGCCAGCTCACCACGTCGGGGACCAAGCTCTGGGGCCAACGTCCTGACTTTC.

The chain uses TRBV7-9 and TRBJ2-2; D gene unclear. Germline CDR1 reads SEHNR; CDR2 reads FQNEAQ (reference sequence). Trimming pared 2 bases from V and 1 base from J, leaving 2 bases between. The CDR3 has 13 residues. The CDR3 here is CASSLKNTGELFF. The CDR3 region has the DNA TGTGCCAGCAGCTTAAAGAACACCGGGGAGCTGTTTTTT. Based on the CDR3 plus reference TRBV7-9 and TRBJ2-2, the full variable domain is DTGVSQNPRHKITKRGQNVTFRCDPISEHNRLYWYRQTLGQGPEFLTYFQNEAQLEKSRLLSDRFSAERPKGSFSTLEIQRTEQGDSAMYLCASSLKNTGELFFGEGSRLTVL.

The sample holds one count of this clone. This chain links TRBV18 with TRBJ2-1; D is possibly TRBD2 (5 bases). V was trimmed by 5 bases and J by 3 bases, leaving 8 bases between them. The V gene's germline CDR1 is KGHSH and CDR2 LQKENI. The CDR3 contains 13 residues. Here the CDR3 DNA reads TGTGCCAGCTCATCTGGGAGCTACAATGAGCAGTTCTTC. Protein sequence: CASSSGSYNEQFF. The full variable domain, in which reference TRBV18 and TRBJ2-1 provide the parts outside the CDR3, is NAGVMQNPRHLVRRRGQEARLRCSPMKGHSHVYWYRQLPEEGLKFMVYLQKENIIDESGMPKERFSAEFPKEGPSILRIQQVVRGDSAAYFCASSSGSYNEQFFGPGTRLTVL.

This chain uses TRBV4-2 with TRBJ2-2; D remains ambiguous. This CDR3 is 14 amino acids long. Germline V gives CDR1 LGHNA, CDR2 YNFKEQ. With 0 bases removed from V and 4 bases from J, the gap between germline ends came to 6 bases. The CDR3, as DNA: TGTGCCAGCAGCCAAGATAGTCTCACCGGGGAGCTGTTTTTT. This encodes CASSQDSLTGELFF.

This clone has a single count. This chain joins TRBV7-9 and TRBJ1-1; D not resolved. V was shortened by 1 base and J by 1 base, with 10 bases between the two germline ends. This CDR3 has 15 amino acids. CDR1 and CDR2 from the germline V gene are SEHNR and FQNEAQ (reference sequence). CDR3 in amino acids: CASSLGYGRNTEAFF. The CDR3 region has the DNA TGTGCCAGCAGCTTAGGCTATGGGAGGAACACTGAAGCTTTCTTT.